One T cell receptor beta chain is described in this entry. This record belongs to a study of blood T cell repertoires in COVID-19. Unmatched junction bases numbered 6, after V lost 4 bases and J lost 7 bases. Looked up from germline, CDR1 is SGHNT and CDR2 is YYREEE (reference sequence). The CDR3 totals 14 residues. In the study's own analysis: Amplification from reference gene primers served as the basis for estimated nucleated cell counts. Clones were read by immunoSEQ multiplex PCR, and TCRdb kept only the in-frame ones, dropping some. Clone size and V and J calls were adopted from that table, with D and trimming inferred from the DNA. The sample shows around 120,000 clones, 79% of them seen only once.

Sequencing was carried out using peripheral blood. The TCR sequence derives from a woman older than 75 with acute or convalescent COVID-19. The V gene is TRBV5-4, the J gene TRBJ2-2; TRBD2 matches 8 bases. This chain's CDR3 is CASSEASGYGELFF. CDR3 nucleotide sequence: TGTGCCAGCAGCGAGGCTAGCGGGTACGGGGAGCTGTTTTTT. Combining the CDR3 with reference TRBV5-4 and TRBJ2-2 gives the whole variable domain ETGVTQSPTHLIKTRGQQVTLRCSSQSGHNTVSWYQQALGQGPQFIFQYYREEENGRGNFPPRFSGLQFPNYSSELNVNALELDDSALYLCASSEASGYGELFFGEGSRLTVL.